The 29 T cell receptor beta chains presented below share a single source sample, sequenced in a study of CD8 T cells in Susac syndrome. The RNA, about 0.5 to 1 ug, was put through reverse transcription using random hexamers. MiXCR was run by TCRdb on the immunoSEQ multiplex PCR reads, yielding one entry per CDR3 protein. The sample gives some 100,000 distinct CDR3 sequences, 85% to 95% of which show up once; just under 0.095% is in the top ten. The specimen sequenced was CD4+ T cells from PBMCs. Source of these receptors: a human donor with multiple sclerosis.

J is TRBJ1-2 and V is TRBV20-1; possible D gene TRBD1, 5 bases. Trimming removed 7 bases at V and 7 bases at J, with 13 bases between. CDR3 length: 11 residues. Germline V lookup: CDR1 DFQATT, CDR2 SNEGSKA (reference sequence). The CDR3 here is CSVQGPGGYTF. CDR3 coding DNA: TGCAGTGTTCAGGGACCGGGTGGCTACACCTTC.

This chain joins TRBV29-1 and TRBJ1-1; D is uncertain. Germline V gene data show CDR1 as SQVTM and CDR2 as ANQGSEA. The V gene lost 4 bases and the J gene lost 6 bases, with 9 bases spanning the gap. The CDR3 runs 11 residues. The CDR3 sequence is CSVGRGAEAFF. The CDR3 DNA sequence: TGCAGCGTTGGTCGAGGCGCTGAAGCTTTCTTT.

The chain carries TRBV6-1 and TRBJ1-2, with D possibly TRBD1 on 5 matching bases. The germline V gene has CDR1 MNHNS and CDR2 SASEGT. Trimming took 9 bases from V and 4 from J, leaving 12 bases between them. The CDR3 length is 12 residues. This CDR3 reads CASGGTAYGYTF. The CDR3 bases are TGTGCCAGTGGGGGAACAGCCTATGGCTACACCTTC.

CDR3 loop: CASSYDGDQPQHF. For the CDR3, the DNA is TGCGCCAGCAGCTATGACGGAGATCAGCCCCAGCATTTT. V gene TRBV5-1 combines with J gene TRBJ1-5; D not resolved. Trimming left V 3 bases short and J 5 bases short, with 9 bases between. Germline-derived CDR1 and CDR2 are SGHRS and YFSETQ. CDR3 length: 13 residues. Combining the CDR3 with reference TRBV5-1 and TRBJ1-5 gives the whole variable domain KAGVTQTPRYLIKTRGQQVTLSCSPISGHRSVSWYQQTPGQGLQFLFEYFSETQRNKGNFPGRFSGRQFSNSRSEMNVSTLELGDSALYLCASSYDGDQPQHFGDGTRLSIL.

This clonotype was recorded once. The chain joins TRBV7-9 to TRBJ1-1; no clear D. Germline V gene sequence: CDR1 SEHNR, CDR2 FQNEAQ (reference sequence). The ends were cut back, 5 bases at V and 11 bases at J, with 15 bases in the middle. The CDR3 has 12 residues. The CDR3 nucleotides read TGTGCCAGCAGCCCTGAGTCTCGGCGGGCTTTCTTT. This sequence encodes CASSPESRRAFF.

This chain connects TRBV5-1 to TRBJ1-2; no clear D gene. With 0 bases removed from V and 2 bases from J, the gap between germline ends came to 8 bases. The CDR3 totals 14 residues. From germline, CDR1 is SGHRS and CDR2 YFSETQ. The CDR3 sequence is CASSLAKGNYGYTF. CDR3 in DNA: TGCGCCAGCAGCTTGGCCAAAGGGAACTATGGCTACACCTTC. Complete variable domain (other parts from reference TRBV5-1 and TRBJ1-2): KAGVTQTPRYLIKTRGQQVTLSCSPISGHRSVSWYQQTPGQGLQFLFEYFSETQRNKGNFPGRFSGRQFSNSRSEMNVSTLELGDSALYLCASSLAKGNYGYTFGSGTRLTVV.

This clonotype has a handful of counts. V usage is TRBV6-2 or TRBV6-3 and J usage is TRBJ2-3; D gene unclear. Trimming stripped 5 bases from V and 2 bases from J, with 2 bases between. Germline V gives CDR1 MNHEY, CDR2 SVGEGT. The CDR3 runs to 11 residues. Here the CDR3 reads CASSNTDTQYF. The CDR3 DNA is TGTGCCAGCAGTAACACAGATACGCAGTATTTT.

V gene TRBV11-2 combines with J gene TRBJ2-2; 13 positions match TRBD2. This CDR3 region has 19 residues. The trim removed 1 base at V and 3 bases at J, leaving 8 bases unmatched. Germline-derived CDR1 and CDR2 are SGHAT and FQNNGV. CDR3 in amino acids: CASSLVVTSGGSDTGELFF. In DNA, the CDR3 is TGTGCCAGCAGCTTAGTCGTGACTAGCGGGGGGTCGGACACCGGGGAGCTGTTTTTT.

The chain joins TRBV19 to TRBJ1-1; D possibly corresponds to TRBD1 (6 bases). The CDR3 sequence is 17 residues long. V gave up 5 bases and J gave up 0 bases, with 19 bases separating them. Germline assignment: CDR1 LNHDA and CDR2 SQIVND (reference sequence). CDR3 DNA: TGTGCCAGTAGTGGCCCTCGGACAGAGAGCATGAACACTGAAGCTTTCTTT. Translated: CASSGPRTESMNTEAFF.

This chain connects TRBV9 to TRBJ1-3; D might be TRBD1 (6 bases). Trimming removed 0 bases at V and 4 bases at J, with 17 bases between. The germline CDR1 and CDR2 sequences are SGDLS and YYNGEE. The CDR3 is 17 amino acids. The CDR3 DNA sequence: TGTGCCAGCAGCGTAGCTACTTTGGGGGCGGACGGAAACACCATATATTTT. Amino acid sequence: CASSVATLGADGNTIYF.

The V call is TRBV6-1, the J call TRBJ2-6; D perhaps matches TRBD1 (6 bases). With 3 bases removed from V and 0 bases from J, the gap between germline ends came to 27 bases. Germline CDR1 MNHNS, CDR2 SASEGT. The CDR3 is 22 amino acids. CDR3 residues: CASSEGSTYGQFFFSGANVLTF. In DNA, the CDR3 is TGTGCCAGCAGTGAGGGTTCCACTTATGGACAGTTTTTCTTCTCTGGGGCCAACGTCCTGACTTTC.

The chain joins TRBV7-2 to TRBJ1-6; no firm D call. Germline values: CDR1 SGHTA, CDR2 FQGNSA. Trimming removed 6 bases at V and 0 bases at J, with 12 bases between. The CDR3 is 16 residues long. The CDR3 region has the DNA TGTGCCAGCAGGCTTAGAGGGAGCTCCTATAATTCACCCCTCCACTTT. This codes for CASRLRGSSYNSPLHF. Full variable domain (rest looked up from reference TRBV7-2 and TRBJ1-6): GAGVSQSPSNKVTEKGKDVELRCDPISGHTALYWYRQSLGQGLEFLIYFQGNSAPDKSGLPSDRFSAERTGGSVSTLTIQRTQQEDSAVYLCASRLRGSSYNSPLHFGNGTRLTVT.

The V call is TRBV27, the J call TRBJ2-3; 7 bases line up with TRBD1. The CDR3 runs to 17 residues. Unmatched junction bases numbered 11, after V lost 5 bases and J lost 0 bases. From germline, CDR1 is MNHEY and CDR2 SMNVEV (reference sequence). CDR3 residues: CASSLLQGPISTDTQYF. The DNA for the CDR3 is TGTGCCAGCAGTCTTCTACAGGGGCCGATTAGCACAGATACGCAGTATTTT.

The chain links TRBV5-4 to TRBJ1-1; D ambiguous. CDR1 SGHNT and CDR2 YYREEE come from the germline V gene (reference sequence). The V and J ends lost 0 bases and 2 bases respectively, with 8 bases between them. There are 14 residues in the CDR3. CDR3 residues: CASSLALPNTEAFF. The CDR3 DNA reads as TGTGCCAGCAGCTTGGCCCTACCCAACACTGAAGCTTTCTTT.

In this sample, this clonotype turned up a few times. The chain employs TRBV7-9 and TRBJ1-1, with D possibly TRBD1 on 5 matching bases. This CDR3 is built from 13 residues. Germline V gene sequence: CDR1 SEHNR, CDR2 FQNEAQ (reference sequence). Trimming shortened V by 6 bases and J by 5 bases, and 13 bases separated the two germline ends. The CDR3 spells CASSSSGGTEAFF. In DNA, the CDR3 is TGTGCCAGCAGTTCCTCGGGGGGAACTGAAGCTTTCTTT.

This chain links TRBV20-1 with TRBJ1-1; possibly TRBD1 for D (5 bases). The CDR3 consists of 13 residues. Germline CDR1 reads DFQATT; CDR2 reads SNEGSKA (reference sequence). V lost 5 bases, J lost 6 bases, and 16 bases lay in between. In DNA, the CDR3 is TGCAGTGCTCACAGCACAGGTGGCCCTGAAGCTTTCTTT. This sequence encodes CSAHSTGGPEAFF.

The J gene is TRBJ2-1, the V gene TRBV11-2, with 8 bases fitting TRBD2. The germline V gene encodes CDR1 SGHAT and CDR2 FQNNGV. With 2 bases clipped from V and 7 bases from J, the junction kept 10 bases outside the gene matches. This CDR3 spans 16 amino acids. CDR3 loop: CASSLSPGGGTNEQFF. The DNA for the CDR3 is TGTGCCAGCAGCTTAAGTCCGGGGGGGGGAACGAATGAGCAGTTCTTC.

CDR3 region: CASSARGQTRGTEAFF. CDR3 DNA: TGTGCCAGCAGCGCGCGAGGGCAGACGAGGGGCACTGAAGCTTTCTTT. This chain links TRBV9 with TRBJ1-1; possibly TRBD1 for D (5 bases). The V gene's germline CDR1 is SGDLS and CDR2 YYNGEE. The CDR3 is made up of 16 amino acids. Trimming removed 3 bases at V and 4 bases at J, with 19 bases between.

The chain links TRBV27 to TRBJ2-7; 11 bases map to TRBD1. CDR3 length equals 17 residues. In germline, CDR1 is MNHEY, CDR2 SMNVEV (reference sequence). V gave up 4 bases and J gave up 2 bases; unmatched junction bases: 10. The chain's CDR3 is CASSSSWPGQGAYEQYF. The CDR3 coding sequence is TGTGCCAGCAGTTCTTCCTGGCCGGGACAGGGGGCCTACGAGCAGTACTTC.

The V call is TRBV6-5, the J call TRBJ1-4; D remains unclear. V shed 6 bases and J shed 0 bases, with 11 bases lying between them. Germline V gene data show CDR1 as MNHEY and CDR2 as SVGAGI. This CDR3 comprises 15 residues. CDR3 DNA: TGTGCCAGCAGGGAGCACGGACCAACTAATGAAAAACTGTTTTTT. Protein product: CASREHGPTNEKLFF.

This clonotype has only one observation. This sequence joins TRBV27 and TRBJ1-2; a weak D match, TRBD1 (5 bases). The ends were cut back, 5 bases at V and 5 bases at J, with 18 bases in the middle. Per the germline V gene, CDR1 is MNHEY and CDR2 is SMNVEV (reference sequence). The CDR3 is made up of 15 amino acids. The DNA for the CDR3 is TGTGCCAGCAGTCCAACGGGTCAGCGGACATATGGCTACACCTTC. Amino acids: CASSPTGQRTYGYTF.

The CDR3 sequence is CAWSRIIDRSSGNTIYF. CDR3 DNA sequence: TGTGCCTGGAGTCGAATCATAGACCGTAGCTCTGGAAACACCATATATTTT. The chain joins TRBV30 to TRBJ1-3; D call uncertain. Trimming cost V 2 bases and J 0 bases, with 17 bases left between them. Looked up from germline, CDR1 is GTSNPN and CDR2 is SVGIG (reference sequence). CDR3 size: 17 residues. Full variable domain (rest looked up from reference TRBV30 and TRBJ1-3): SQTIHQWPATLVQPVGSPLSLECTVEGTSNPNLYWYRQAAGRGLQLLFYSVGIGQISSEVPQNLSASRPQDRQFILSSKKLLLSDSGFYLCAWSRIIDRSSGNTIYFGEGSWLTVV.

This sequence joins TRBV5-4 and TRBJ2-5; tentatively, D is TRBD2 (6 bases). Germline CDR1 and CDR2: SGHNT and YYREEE (reference sequence). V gave up 4 bases and J gave up 0 bases, with 13 bases separating them. This CDR3 region has 15 residues. The CDR3 loop is CASSDIGDYQETQYF. Written as DNA, the CDR3 is TGTGCCAGCAGCGATATCGGGGACTACCAAGAGACCCAGTACTTC.

This sequence joins TRBV30 and TRBJ2-2, with D uncertain. The V and J ends lost 5 bases and 1 base respectively, with 8 bases between them. The CDR3 extends over 13 amino acids. CDR1 GTSNPN and CDR2 SVGIG come from the germline V gene (reference sequence). This CDR3 is CAWPRRNTGELFF. In DNA form, the CDR3 reads TGTGCCTGGCCGCGCAGGAACACCGGGGAGCTGTTTTTT.

The V gene is TRBV29-1, the J gene TRBJ2-7; 8 nucleotides match TRBD1. Germline loops: CDR1 SQVTM, CDR2 ANQGSEA. The CDR3 is 12 residues long. V lost 5 bases, J lost 3 bases, and 3 bases stayed unmatched. In nucleotides, the CDR3 is TGCAGCGTTACACAGGGGGGCTACGAGCAGTACTTC. Translation: CSVTQGGYEQYF.

CDR3 coding DNA: TGTGCCAGCAGCTTGGACAGGGGGCCCGAAAAACTGTTTTTT. Protein sequence: CASSLDRGPEKLFF. J is TRBJ1-4 and V is TRBV7-2, with 11 nucleotides matching TRBD1. Germline CDR1 and CDR2: SGHTA and FQGNSA. The CDR3 is 14 residues long. V dropped 3 bases and J dropped 8; count of bases not matched to a gene: 2.

This clonotype was seen once. The chain employs TRBV2 and TRBJ1-5, with no clear D. Germline V CDR1 and CDR2: SNHLY, FYNNEI. V dropped 1 base and J dropped 5 bases, with 9 bases sitting between them. The CDR3 totals 14 residues. The CDR3 loop reads CASSEEEGYQPQHF. CDR3 bases: TGTGCCAGCAGTGAAGAGGAGGGCTATCAGCCCCAGCATTTT.

The chain links TRBV9 to TRBJ1-6; D remains unclear. Trimming stripped 4 bases from V and 13 bases from J, with 12 bases between. The CDR3 is 12 residues long. Germline V gives CDR1 SGDLS, CDR2 YYNGEE. CDR3 in amino acids: CASSLEFGPLHF. CDR3 nucleotide sequence: TGTGCCAGCAGCCTGGAGTTCGGGCCCCTCCACTTT.

The V gene is TRBV11-2, the J gene TRBJ1-1; D remains unclear. The germline CDR1 and CDR2 sequences are SGHAT and FQNNGV. The CDR3 loop spans 14 amino acids. Trimming took off 0 bases at V and 4 bases at J, with 9 bases between the two ends. The CDR3 bases are TGTGCCAGCAGCTTAGAGGGTTTGAGCACTGAAGCTTTCTTT. Protein: CASSLEGLSTEAFF.